This T cell receptor (beta chain) comes out of a study of T cells in Graves' hyperthyroidism and ophthalmopathy. CDR1 and CDR2 (germline): MNHEY, SVGAGI. CDR3 size: 17 residues. The V gene lost 2 bases and the J gene lost 2 bases, with 18 bases spanning the gap. There were TCR beta CDR3 regions amplified from RNA transcripts. A set of HTBI primers served as the primers for a first-round RT-PCR of the TCR CDR3. MiXCR was run by TCRdb on the multiplex PCR reads, yielding one entry per CDR3 protein. The data hold over 450,000 distinct CDR3 sequences, with roughly an eighth observed a single time. The TCR sequence derives from a woman aged 18 to 35 with Graves' hyperthyroidism. Sequencing was performed on blood. The rearrangement joins TRBV6-5 to TRBJ1-2, with a weak D call TRBD1 (5 bases). The CDR3 DNA follows: TGTGCCAGCAGTTACCCGCTGGGGGGGGACCACAACTATGGCTACACCTTC. As protein: CASSYPLGGDHNYGYTF.